The 3 T cell receptor beta chains in this list originate from one sample, sequenced in a study of T-cell reconstitution after alpha-beta-depleted transplantation in children. Unique molecular identifiers tagged the TCRbeta library. Using its own MiXCR run on the PCR reads, TCRdb lists one record per CDR3 protein. The table has roughly 240,000 distinct CDR3 sequences, roughly 8.2% seen once; the top ten hold just under 6.5%. The sequencing here drew on PBMCs, mostly from graft donor cells, taken 180 days after TCRalphabeta/CD19-depleted stem cell transplant. These receptors were taken from a male patient between 5 and 17 years old who had a stem cell transplant for acute lymphoblastic leukemia, so the T cells may come from the graft donor.

Many counts were recorded for this clonotype. The chain has TRBV5-1 and TRBJ2-5; D is perhaps TRBD1 (5 bases). This CDR3 has 13 amino acids. V was shortened by 0 bases and J by 5 bases, with 8 bases between the two germline ends. From germline, CDR1 is SGHRS and CDR2 YFSETQ. CDR3 DNA: TGCGCCAGCAGCTTGGAGGGGAAGGAGACCCAGTACTTC. It specifies CASSLEGKETQYF.

There are many counts of this clonotype. The V and J genes are TRBV7-6 and TRBJ1-6; the match to TRBD1 covers 9 bases. Germline assignment: CDR1 SGHVS and CDR2 FNYEAQ. The CDR3 sequence is 15 residues long. Germline trimming cut 3 bases from V and 6 bases from J; bases unmatched to any gene: 3. In nucleotides, the CDR3 is TGTGCCAGCAGCTTGGGACAGGGAAGTAATTCACCCCTCCACTTT. It codes for CASSLGQGSNSPLHF.

As for this clonotype: A read error may be the cause here, since a much bigger clone is one base away. The chain employs TRBV5-5 and TRBJ2-2, with D possibly being TRBD2 (5 bases). CDR3 length: 17 residues. Germline V gene sequence: CDR1 SGHKS, CDR2 YYEKEE (reference sequence). CDR3 DNA sequence: TGTGCCAGCAGCAGCCTTGTCAGAAGCGCGAACACCGGGGAGCTGTCTTTT. Translated, it gives CASSSLVRSANTGELSF.